This TCR beta chain comes out of a study of circulating CD8 cells and anti-PD-1 response in melanoma. This clonotype is deemed medium-sized. The CDR3 runs to 15 residues. V dropped 0 bases and J dropped 5; count of bases not matched to a gene: 4. The germline CDR1 and CDR2 sequences are MNHEY and SMNVEV (reference sequence). Live CD3+CD8+TCRalphabeta+ cells were sorted into four subsets by PD-1 and/or TIGIT. Each library started from 15 ng of total RNA using the QIAseq Immune Repertoire TCR panel. TCRdb reprocessed the reads with MiXCR, giving one entry per CDR3 protein. Of some 210 distinct CDR3 sequences in the sample, 7% to 9% were seen once.

This chain links TRBV27 with TRBJ2-3; 8 nucleotides agree with TRBD1. Sequences were derived from CD8+ T cells from PBMCs, sampled at baseline or after one month of anti-PD-1 therapy (not recorded which). The TCR originated in a human donor with melanoma. The CDR3 region is CASSLSPGGIDTQYF. CDR3 DNA sequence: TGTGCCAGCAGTTTATCGCCAGGGGGCATAGATACGCAGTATTTT.